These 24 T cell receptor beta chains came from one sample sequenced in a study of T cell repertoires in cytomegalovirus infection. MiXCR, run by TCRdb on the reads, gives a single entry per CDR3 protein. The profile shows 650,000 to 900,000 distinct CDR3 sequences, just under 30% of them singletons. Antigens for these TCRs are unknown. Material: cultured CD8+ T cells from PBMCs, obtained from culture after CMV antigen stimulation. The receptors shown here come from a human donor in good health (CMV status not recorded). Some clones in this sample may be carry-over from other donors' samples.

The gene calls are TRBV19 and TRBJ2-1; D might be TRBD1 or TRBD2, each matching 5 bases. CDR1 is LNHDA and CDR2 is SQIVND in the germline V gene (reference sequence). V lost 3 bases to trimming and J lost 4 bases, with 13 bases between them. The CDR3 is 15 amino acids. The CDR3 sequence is CASSIAGSGYNEQFF. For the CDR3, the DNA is TGTGCCAGTAGTATCGCAGGGTCGGGGTACAATGAGCAGTTCTTC. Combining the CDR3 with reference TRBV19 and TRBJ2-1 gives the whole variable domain DGGITQSPKYLFRKEGQNVTLSCEQNLNHDAMYWYRQDPGQGLRLIYYSQIVNDFQKGDIAEGYSVSREKKESFPLTVTSAQKNPTAFYLCASSIAGSGYNEQFFGPGTRLTVL.

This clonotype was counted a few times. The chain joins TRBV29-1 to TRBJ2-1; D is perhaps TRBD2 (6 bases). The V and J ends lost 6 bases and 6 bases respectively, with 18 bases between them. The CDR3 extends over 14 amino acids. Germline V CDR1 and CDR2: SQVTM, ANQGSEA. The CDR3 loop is CSVGSGRGVNEQFF. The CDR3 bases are TGCAGCGTAGGGTCCGGGAGAGGGGTCAATGAGCAGTTCTTC.

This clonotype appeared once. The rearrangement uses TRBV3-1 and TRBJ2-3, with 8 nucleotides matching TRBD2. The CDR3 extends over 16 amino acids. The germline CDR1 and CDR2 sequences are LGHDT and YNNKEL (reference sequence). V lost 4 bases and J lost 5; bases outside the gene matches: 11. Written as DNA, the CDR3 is TGTGCCAGCAGCCCTCGGGCGGGGGGACCCGGAGATACGCAGTATTTT. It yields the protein CASSPRAGGPGDTQYF.

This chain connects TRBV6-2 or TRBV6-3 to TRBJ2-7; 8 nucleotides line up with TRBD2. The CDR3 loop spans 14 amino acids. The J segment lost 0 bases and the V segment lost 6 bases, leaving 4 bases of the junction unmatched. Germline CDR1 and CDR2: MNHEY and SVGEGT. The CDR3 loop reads CASRISGSSYEQYV. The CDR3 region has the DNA TGTGCCAGCAGGATCAGCGGGAGCTCCTACGAGCAGTACGTC.

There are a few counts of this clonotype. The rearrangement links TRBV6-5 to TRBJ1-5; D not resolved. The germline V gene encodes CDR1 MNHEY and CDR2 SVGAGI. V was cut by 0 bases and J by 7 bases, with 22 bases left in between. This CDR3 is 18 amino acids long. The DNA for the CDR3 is TGTGCCAGCAGTTACTCGCGAGCCCGGAAAGGACGTGGACAGCCCCAGCATTTT. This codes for CASSYSRARKGRGQPQHF.

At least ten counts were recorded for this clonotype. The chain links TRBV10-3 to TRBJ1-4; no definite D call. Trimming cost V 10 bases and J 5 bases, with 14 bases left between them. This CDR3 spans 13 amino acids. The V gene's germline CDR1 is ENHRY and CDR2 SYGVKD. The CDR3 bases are TGTGCCACCCATGGTATTAAAAATGAAAAACTGTTTTTT. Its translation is CATHGIKNEKLFF.

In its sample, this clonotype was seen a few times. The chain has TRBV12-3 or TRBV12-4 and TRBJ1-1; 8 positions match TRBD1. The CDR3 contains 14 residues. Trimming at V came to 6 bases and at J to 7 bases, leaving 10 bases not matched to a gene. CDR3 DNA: TGTGCCAGCAGCCATTCGGCCGGACAGGGTGAAGCTTTCTTT. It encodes CASSHSAGQGEAFF.

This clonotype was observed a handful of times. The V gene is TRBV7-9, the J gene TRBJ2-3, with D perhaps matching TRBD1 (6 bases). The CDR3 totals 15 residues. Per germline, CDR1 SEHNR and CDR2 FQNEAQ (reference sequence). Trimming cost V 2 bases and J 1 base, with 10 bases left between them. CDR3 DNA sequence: TGTGCCAGCAGCTTAAGACAGGCTGGCACAGATACGCAGTATTTT. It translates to CASSLRQAGTDTQYF.

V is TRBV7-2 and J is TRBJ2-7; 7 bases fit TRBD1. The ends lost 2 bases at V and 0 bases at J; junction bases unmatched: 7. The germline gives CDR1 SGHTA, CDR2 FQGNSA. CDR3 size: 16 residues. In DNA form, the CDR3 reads TGTGCCAGCAGCTTAAATCGGGACAGACGCTCCTACGAGCAGTACTTC. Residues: CASSLNRDRRSYEQYF.

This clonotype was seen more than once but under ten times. The CDR3 spells CASSSSLDRDPTQYF. The DNA for the CDR3 is TGTGCCAGCAGTTCGTCTCTGGACAGGGACCCGACCCAGTACTTC. This rearrangement joins TRBV12-3 or TRBV12-4 to TRBJ2-5; 8 bases align to TRBD1. There are 15 residues in the CDR3. V lost 4 bases and J lost 7; bases outside the gene matches: 11.

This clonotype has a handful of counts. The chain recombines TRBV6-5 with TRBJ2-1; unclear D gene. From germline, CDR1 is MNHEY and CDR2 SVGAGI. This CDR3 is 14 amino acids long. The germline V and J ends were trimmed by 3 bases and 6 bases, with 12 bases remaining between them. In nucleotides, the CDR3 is TGTGCCAGCAGTTATCTCGGCAGTAGCAATGAGCAGTTCTTC. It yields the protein CASSYLGSSNEQFF.

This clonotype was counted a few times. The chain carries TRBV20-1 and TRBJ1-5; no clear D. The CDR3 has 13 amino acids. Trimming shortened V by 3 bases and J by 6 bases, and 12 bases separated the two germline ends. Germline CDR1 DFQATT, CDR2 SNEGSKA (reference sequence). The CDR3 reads CSASSGKAQPQHF. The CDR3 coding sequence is TGCAGTGCTAGTAGCGGGAAGGCTCAGCCCCAGCATTTT.

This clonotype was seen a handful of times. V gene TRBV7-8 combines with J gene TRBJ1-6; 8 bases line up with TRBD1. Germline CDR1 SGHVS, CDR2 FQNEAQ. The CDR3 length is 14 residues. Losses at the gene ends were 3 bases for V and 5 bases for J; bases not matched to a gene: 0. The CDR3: CASSLDRDNSPLHF. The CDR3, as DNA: TGTGCCAGCAGCTTGGACAGGGATAATTCACCCCTCCACTTT.

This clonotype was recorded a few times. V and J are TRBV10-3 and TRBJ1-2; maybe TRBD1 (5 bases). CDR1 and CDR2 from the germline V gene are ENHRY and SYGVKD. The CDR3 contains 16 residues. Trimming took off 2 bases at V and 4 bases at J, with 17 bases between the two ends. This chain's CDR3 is CAISERVPSGGYGYTF. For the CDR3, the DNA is TGTGCCATCAGTGAGAGGGTTCCGAGTGGGGGCTATGGCTACACCTTC.

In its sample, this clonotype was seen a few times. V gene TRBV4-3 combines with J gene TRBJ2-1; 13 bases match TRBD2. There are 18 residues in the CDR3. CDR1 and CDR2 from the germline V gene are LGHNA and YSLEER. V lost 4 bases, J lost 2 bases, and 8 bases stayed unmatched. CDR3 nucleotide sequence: TGCGCCAGCAGCCGGGCCGGACTAGCGGGGGATACCTACAATGAGCAGTTCTTC. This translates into CASSRAGLAGDTYNEQFF.

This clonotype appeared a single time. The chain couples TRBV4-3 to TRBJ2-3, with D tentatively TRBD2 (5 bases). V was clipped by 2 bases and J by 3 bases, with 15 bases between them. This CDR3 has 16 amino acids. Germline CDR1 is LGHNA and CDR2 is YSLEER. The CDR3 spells CASSQLTDRGTDTQYF. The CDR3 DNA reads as TGCGCCAGCAGCCAACTTACGGACCGGGGTACAGATACGCAGTATTTT.

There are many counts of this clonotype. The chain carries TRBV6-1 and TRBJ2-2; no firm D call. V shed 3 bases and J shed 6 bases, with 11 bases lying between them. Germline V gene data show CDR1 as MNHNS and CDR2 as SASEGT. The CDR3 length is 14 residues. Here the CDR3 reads CASSDLERPGELFF. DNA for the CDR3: TGTGCCAGCAGTGATCTAGAGCGACCCGGGGAGCTGTTTTTT.

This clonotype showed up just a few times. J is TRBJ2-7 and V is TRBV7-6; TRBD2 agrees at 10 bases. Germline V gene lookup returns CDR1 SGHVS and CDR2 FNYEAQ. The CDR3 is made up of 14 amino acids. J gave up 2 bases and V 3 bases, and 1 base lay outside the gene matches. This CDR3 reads CASSLLAGAYEQYV. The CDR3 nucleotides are TGTGCCAGCAGCTTGCTAGCGGGGGCCTACGAGCAGTACGTC.

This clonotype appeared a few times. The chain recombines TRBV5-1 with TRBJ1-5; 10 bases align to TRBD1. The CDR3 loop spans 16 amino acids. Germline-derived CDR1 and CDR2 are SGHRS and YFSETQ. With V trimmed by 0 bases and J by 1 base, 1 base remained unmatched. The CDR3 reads CASSLGTGGSNQPQHF. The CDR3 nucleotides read TGCGCCAGCAGCTTGGGGACAGGGGGGAGCAATCAGCCCCAGCATTTT.

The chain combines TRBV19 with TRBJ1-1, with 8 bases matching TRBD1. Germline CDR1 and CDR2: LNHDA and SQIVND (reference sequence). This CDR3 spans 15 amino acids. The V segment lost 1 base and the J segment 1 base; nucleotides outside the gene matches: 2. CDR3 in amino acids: CASSIGTGPNTEAFF. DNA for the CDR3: TGTGCCAGTAGTATAGGGACAGGGCCGAACACTGAAGCTTTCTTT.

The DNA for the CDR3 is TGCGCCAGCAGCCAGGATGAAACAAGCAATCAGCCCCAGCATTTT. It is translated as CASSQDETSNQPQHF. The V gene is TRBV4-1, the J gene TRBJ1-5; D gene ambiguous. The germline V and J ends were trimmed by 3 bases and 1 base, with 10 bases remaining between them. The CDR3 is 15 amino acids. Looked up from germline, CDR1 is MGHRA and CDR2 is YSYEKL.

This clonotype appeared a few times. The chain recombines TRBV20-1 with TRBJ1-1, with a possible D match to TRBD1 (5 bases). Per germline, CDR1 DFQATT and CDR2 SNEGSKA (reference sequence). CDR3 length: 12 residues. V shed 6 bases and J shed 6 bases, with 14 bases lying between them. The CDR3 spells CSAGGGDPEAFF. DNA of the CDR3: TGCAGTGCCGGGGGGGGGGATCCTGAAGCTTTCTTT.

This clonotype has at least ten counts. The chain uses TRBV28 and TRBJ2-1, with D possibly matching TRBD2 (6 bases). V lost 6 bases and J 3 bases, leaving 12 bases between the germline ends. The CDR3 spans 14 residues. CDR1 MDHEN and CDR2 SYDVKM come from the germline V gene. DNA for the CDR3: TGTGCCAGCAGGCCTTCGGGAGACTACAATGAGCAGTTCTTC. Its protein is CASRPSGDYNEQFF.

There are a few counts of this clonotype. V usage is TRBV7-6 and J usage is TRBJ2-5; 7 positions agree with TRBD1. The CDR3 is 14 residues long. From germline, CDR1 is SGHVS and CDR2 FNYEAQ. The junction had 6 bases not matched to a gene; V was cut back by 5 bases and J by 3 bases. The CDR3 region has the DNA TGTGCCAGCAGCCACAGGGGAAGGGAAGAGACCCAGTACTTC. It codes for CASSHRGREETQYF.